The TCR beta chain under discussion was sequenced for a study of OX40 agonist ivuxolimab in advanced cancers. Study as a whole: Of mixed ages from 23 to 79 and averaging approximately 60 years, the group was around 78% male.

J lost 3 bases, V lost 7 bases, and 14 bases had no gene match. CDR3 length equals 17 residues. Germline-derived CDR1 and CDR2 are SQVTM and ANQGSEA. Sequencing was performed with immunoSEQ multiplex PCR; in TCRdb, only in-frame clones are kept and a portion is missing. The data contain about 46,000 clones, 90% to 95% of them singletons. The rearrangement joins TRBV29-1 to TRBJ2-7; 14 nucleotides line up with TRBD2. This receptor was obtained from an adult with an advanced solid tumor such as melanoma, head and neck, liver or kidney cancer. The specimen was CD4+ or CD8+ T cells sorted from blood, collected in a trial of the OX40 agonist ivuxolimab. This chain's CDR3 is CSADTGTSGRGSYEQYF. Here the CDR3 DNA reads TGCAGCGCGGACACCGGGACTAGCGGGAGAGGGAGCTACGAGCAGTACTTC.